Presented here are 23 T cell receptor beta chains from one specimen sequenced in a study of blood T cell repertoires in COVID-19. TCRdb keeps only in-frame clones here, not all; method: immunoSEQ multiplex PCR. The top ten hold approximately 11% of the sample, which has some 90,000 clones, 82% seen once. The specimen was peripheral blood. The source of these receptors is a man in his 70s with active or convalescent COVID-19.

The chain joins TRBV7-6 to TRBJ2-4, with D maybe TRBD1 (6 bases). This CDR3 region has 15 residues. The germline CDR1 and CDR2 sequences are SGHVS and FNYEAQ. Trimming pared 1 base from V and 8 bases from J, leaving 15 bases between. The CDR3 reads CASSLVAGVRDIQYF. CDR3 nucleotides: TGTGCCAGCAGCTTAGTCGCAGGGGTTAGGGACATTCAGTACTTC.

In its sample, this clone was seen once. V and J are TRBV11-2 and TRBJ2-5, with D maybe TRBD1 (5 bases). Germline assignment: CDR1 SGHAT and CDR2 FQNNGV. Trimming removed 1 base at V and 4 bases at J, with 10 bases between. The CDR3 totals 14 residues. The chain's CDR3 is CASSLATGRETQYF. The CDR3 DNA is TGTGCCAGCAGCTTAGCAACAGGTAGAGAGACCCAGTACTTC.

The chain has TRBV5-1 and TRBJ2-2; tentative D call: TRBD2 (7 bases). The germline V and J ends were trimmed by 0 bases and 7 bases, with 19 bases remaining between them. The V gene's germline CDR1 is SGHRS and CDR2 YFSETQ. This CDR3 has 17 amino acids. The CDR3 bases are TGCGCCAGCAGCTTGGCCCTTATTGGGGGGGCTGGCGGGGAGCTGTTTTTT. Protein product: CASSLALIGGAGGELFF.

The chain carries TRBV19 and TRBJ2-7, with D perhaps matching TRBD1 (5 bases). The CDR3 has 13 residues. Germline values: CDR1 LNHDA, CDR2 SQIVND (reference sequence). V shed 3 bases and J shed 3 bases, with 9 bases lying between them. The chain's CDR3 is CASSIRQGYEQYF. CDR3 DNA sequence: TGTGCCAGTAGTATCAGGCAGGGCTACGAGCAGTACTTC.

This clone was observed once. The chain is built from TRBV18 and TRBJ2-3; tentatively, D is TRBD2 (7 bases). Germline CDR1 reads KGHSH; CDR2 reads LQKENI. This CDR3 contains 15 residues. The germline V and J ends were trimmed by 5 bases and 2 bases, with 14 bases remaining between them. In DNA form, the CDR3 reads TGTGCCAGCTCAAAGGCGGGGGCGCACACAGATACGCAGTATTTT. Protein product: CASSKAGAHTDTQYF.

DNA of the CDR3: TGTGCCAGCAGGACTAGCGGGGGAGCTAGCACAGATACGCAGTATTTT. It specifies CASRTSGGASTDTQYF. The chain uses TRBV3-1 (or the pseudogene TRBV3-2) and TRBJ2-3, with 12 bases that match TRBD2. V lost 6 bases, J lost 0 bases, and 4 bases stayed unmatched. CDR1 and CDR2 from the germline V gene are LGHDT and YNNKEL (reference sequence). The CDR3 consists of 16 residues.

The chain couples TRBV2 to TRBJ1-1; no definite D call. Trimming stripped 7 bases from V and 1 base from J, with 10 bases between. Germline CDR1 SNHLY, CDR2 FYNNEI. The CDR3 extends over 13 amino acids. CDR3 loop: CASTLQKNTEAFF. Here the CDR3 DNA reads TGTGCCAGCACCTTACAGAAGAACACTGAAGCTTTCTTT.

The J gene is TRBJ1-6, the V gene TRBV10-1, with D tentatively TRBD1 (5 bases). With 4 bases removed from V and 6 bases from J, the gap between germline ends came to 13 bases. The CDR3 has 15 amino acids. CDR1 WNHNN and CDR2 SYGVQD come from the germline V gene (reference sequence). As DNA, the CDR3 is TGCGCCAGCAGTGGGGGGGGAATGGTTAATTCACCCCTCCACTTT. Translating it yields CASSGGGMVNSPLHF.

The chain is built from TRBV6-5 and TRBJ1-5, with TRBD1 as a possible D gene (6 bases). The germline V gene has CDR1 MNHEY and CDR2 SVGAGI. This CDR3 is built from 14 residues. The V gene lost 5 bases and the J gene lost 3 bases, with 11 bases spanning the gap. The chain's CDR3 is CASSTTGTNQPQHF. In DNA, the CDR3 is TGTGCCAGCAGTACTACAGGGACCAATCAGCCCCAGCATTTT.

This chain connects TRBV11-2 to TRBJ2-7; 8 bases fit TRBD1. Germline V gives CDR1 SGHAT, CDR2 FQNNGV. With 7 bases clipped from V and 2 bases from J, the junction kept 4 bases outside the gene matches. This CDR3 contains 13 residues. CDR3 region: CASNRQGPYEQYF. In DNA form, the CDR3 reads TGTGCCAGCAACAGACAGGGGCCCTACGAGCAGTACTTC. The full variable domain, with the rest looked up from reference TRBV11-2 and TRBJ2-7, is EAGVAQSPRYKIIEKRQSVAFWCNPISGHATLYWYQQILGQGPKLLIQFQNNGVVDDSQLPKDRFSAERLKGVDSTLKIQPAKLEDSAVYLCASNRQGPYEQYFGPGTRLTVT.

The chain is built from TRBV30 and TRBJ2-2; D may be TRBD1 (5 bases). V was cut by 7 bases and J by 5 bases, with 17 bases left in between. Germline loops: CDR1 GTSNPN, CDR2 SVGIG (reference sequence). CDR3 length: 14 amino acids. The CDR3 nucleotides are TGTGCCTCCTGGACACTCGGCTTAACCGGGGAGCTGTTTTTT. Its translation: CASWTLGLTGELFF.

V gene TRBV7-9 combines with J gene TRBJ1-1; D remains unclear. Per germline, CDR1 SEHNR and CDR2 FQNEAQ (reference sequence). With 5 bases removed from V and 5 bases from J, the gap between germline ends came to 12 bases. This CDR3 is built from 13 residues. CDR3 in amino acids: CASSVDPGTEAFF. The CDR3 nucleotides read TGTGCCAGCAGCGTGGACCCGGGGACTGAAGCTTTCTTT.

The V call is TRBV18, the J call TRBJ1-1; no firm D call. This CDR3 region has 13 residues. The V end lost 6 bases, the J end lost 3 bases, and 11 bases lay between the germline ends. CDR1 and CDR2 from the germline V gene are KGHSH and LQKENI. CDR3 region: CASSNNPDTEAFF. The CDR3 bases are TGTGCCAGCTCTAATAACCCAGACACTGAAGCTTTCTTT.

This chain links TRBV20-1 with TRBJ1-1; TRBD1 is a possible D gene (6 bases). Trimming took 6 bases from V and 10 from J, leaving 15 bases between them. CDR1 is DFQATT, CDR2 SNEGSKA, per germline (reference sequence). The CDR3 runs to 11 residues. CDR3 DNA: TGCAGTGCCCCCGGGACATCGCGAGCTTTCTTT. This codes for CSAPGTSRAFF.

The chain uses TRBV4-2 and TRBJ1-1; perhaps TRBD1 as D (6 bases). The CDR3 is made up of 15 amino acids. CDR1 and CDR2 from the germline V gene are LGHNA and YNFKEQ. V dropped 0 bases and J dropped 2 bases, with 10 bases sitting between them. CDR3 bases: TGTGCCAGCAGCCAAGAGCAGGGGACAAACACTGAAGCTTTCTTT. The encoded protein is CASSQEQGTNTEAFF.

V is TRBV5-6 and J is TRBJ1-2, with 7 bases aligning to TRBD1. Germline CDR1 and CDR2: SGHDT and YYEEEE. Trimming removed 3 bases from V and 6 bases from J; junction bases left unmatched: 2. The CDR3 length is 12 residues. CDR3 region: CASSSGQDGYTF. Here the CDR3 DNA reads TGTGCCAGCAGCTCCGGACAGGATGGCTACACCTTC.

The rearrangement uses TRBV7-2 and TRBJ1-5, with 9 bases lining up with TRBD1. CDR1 is SGHTA, CDR2 FQGNSA, per germline. V was pared by 4 bases and J by 5 bases, with 3 bases of the junction left unmatched. The CDR3 sequence is 14 residues long. In nucleotides, the CDR3 is TGTGCCAGCAGCTCCCGACAGGGGGATCAGCCCCAGCATTTT. Residues: CASSSRQGDQPQHF.

The chain recombines TRBV3-1 (or the pseudogene TRBV3-2) with TRBJ1-5; D call uncertain. The CDR3 has 16 amino acids. Germline CDR1 LGHDT, CDR2 YNNKEL (reference sequence). Trimming pared 5 bases from V and 7 bases from J, leaving 21 bases between. The CDR3 sequence: CASSAQYPGRGQPQHF. The CDR3 DNA sequence: TGTGCCAGCAGCGCACAATATCCGGGCCGAGGGCAGCCCCAGCATTTT.

The rearrangement links TRBV5-1 to TRBJ2-1; 10 bases fit TRBD2. J lost 5 bases, V lost 2 bases, and 7 bases had no gene match. Germline CDR1 SGHRS, CDR2 YFSETQ. This CDR3 spans 16 amino acids. The CDR3 protein is CASSFPGLAENNEQFF. The DNA of the CDR3 is TGCGCCAGCAGCTTCCCCGGACTAGCGGAGAACAATGAGCAGTTCTTC.

The chain has TRBV6-5 and TRBJ1-6; 10 nucleotides agree with TRBD1. Germline CDR1 MNHEY, CDR2 SVGAGI. CDR3 length: 15 amino acids. V lost 6 bases to trimming and J lost 9 bases; unmatched junction nucleotides: 8. CDR3 DNA sequence: TGTGCCAGCAGCATTAGACAGGGGGCGAGTTCACCCCTCCACTTT. It codes for CASSIRQGASSPLHF.

The chain combines TRBV18 with TRBJ1-1, with TRBD1 matching 7 bases. CDR3 size: 13 residues. After removal of 5 bases from V and 3 bases from J, the junction contained 3 bases not matched to a gene. The V gene's germline CDR1 is KGHSH and CDR2 LQKENI. CDR3 amino acids: CASSNDRDTEAFF. CDR3 DNA: TGTGCCAGCTCAAATGACAGGGACACTGAAGCTTTCTTT.

The chain joins TRBV6-1 to TRBJ2-5; TRBD2 matches 9 bases. V was clipped by 3 bases and J by 9 bases; unmatched bases: 23. CDR1 is MNHNS, CDR2 SASEGT, per germline. The CDR3 totals 19 residues. The chain's CDR3 is CASSESDWVAGAESQAQYF. In nucleotides, the CDR3 is TGTGCCAGCAGTGAGTCGGATTGGGTAGCGGGGGCCGAATCCCAGGCCCAGTACTTC.

The rearrangement links TRBV18 to TRBJ2-7; the match to TRBD1 covers 7 bases. The CDR3 totals 14 residues. V was pared by 6 bases and J by 3 bases, with 8 bases of the junction left unmatched. Germline CDR1 is KGHSH and CDR2 is LQKENI. The CDR3 is CASSRSTGSYEQYF. The CDR3 DNA reads TGTGCCAGCTCTAGGTCGACAGGGAGCTACGAGCAGTACTTC.